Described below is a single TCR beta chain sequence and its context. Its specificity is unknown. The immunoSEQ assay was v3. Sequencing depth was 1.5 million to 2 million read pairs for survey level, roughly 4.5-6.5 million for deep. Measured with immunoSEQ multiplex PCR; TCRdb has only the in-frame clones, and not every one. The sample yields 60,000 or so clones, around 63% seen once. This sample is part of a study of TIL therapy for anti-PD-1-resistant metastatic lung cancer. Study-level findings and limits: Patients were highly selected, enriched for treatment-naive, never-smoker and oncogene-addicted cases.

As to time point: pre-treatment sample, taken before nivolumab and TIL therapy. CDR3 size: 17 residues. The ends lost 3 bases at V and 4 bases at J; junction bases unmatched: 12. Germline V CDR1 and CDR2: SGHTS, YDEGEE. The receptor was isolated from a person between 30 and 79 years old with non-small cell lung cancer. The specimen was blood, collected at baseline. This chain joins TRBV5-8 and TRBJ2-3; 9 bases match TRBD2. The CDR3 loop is CASSSLAGEEFADTQYF. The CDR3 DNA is TGTGCCAGCAGCTCCTTAGCGGGAGAGGAGTTTGCAGATACGCAGTATTTT.